This T cell receptor beta chain was documented in a study of T cell responses to AZD1222 COVID-19 vaccine. Turning to the study itself: Pooled together were second doses at about 4 or about 12 weeks.

CDR3 size: 14 residues. The germline gives CDR1 MNHEY, CDR2 SVGEGT. Trimming left V 1 base short and J 7 bases short, with 14 bases between. Produced via immunoSEQ multiplex PCR; TCRdb's table is partial and in-frame only. The data show around 100,000 clones, around 89% seen once. This chain links TRBV6-2 or TRBV6-3 with TRBJ2-7; weak D call: TRBD2 (6 bases). The sequence was obtained from an adult in good health. Sequences were derived from peripheral blood, sampled on day 0 of AZD1222 vaccination. CDR3 bases: TGTGCCAGCAGTTACTTCGGGACTTCTCAAGAGCAGTACTTC. This sequence encodes CASSYFGTSQEQYF.